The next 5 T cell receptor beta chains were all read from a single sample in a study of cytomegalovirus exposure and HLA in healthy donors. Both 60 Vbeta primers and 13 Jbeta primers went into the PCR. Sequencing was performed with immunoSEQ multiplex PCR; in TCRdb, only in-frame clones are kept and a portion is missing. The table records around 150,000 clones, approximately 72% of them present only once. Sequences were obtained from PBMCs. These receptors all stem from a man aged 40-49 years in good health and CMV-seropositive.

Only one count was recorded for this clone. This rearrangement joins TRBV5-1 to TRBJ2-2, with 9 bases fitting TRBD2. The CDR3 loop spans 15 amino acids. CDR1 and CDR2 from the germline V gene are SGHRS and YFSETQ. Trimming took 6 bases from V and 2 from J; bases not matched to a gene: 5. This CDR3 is CASTNSGGNTGELFF. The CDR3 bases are TGCGCCAGCACCAATAGCGGGGGCAACACCGGGGAGCTGTTTTTT. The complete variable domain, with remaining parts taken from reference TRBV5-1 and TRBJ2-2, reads KAGVTQTPRYLIKTRGQQVTLSCSPISGHRSVSWYQQTPGQGLQFLFEYFSETQRNKGNFPGRFSGRQFSNSRSEMNVSTLELGDSALYLCASTNSGGNTGELFFGEGSRLTVL.

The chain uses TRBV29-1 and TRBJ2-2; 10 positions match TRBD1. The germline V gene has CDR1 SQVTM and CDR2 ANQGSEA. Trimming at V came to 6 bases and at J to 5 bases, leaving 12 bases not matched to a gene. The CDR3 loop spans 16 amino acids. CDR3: CSVTPDRGSGTGELFF. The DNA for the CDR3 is TGCAGCGTCACCCCGGACAGGGGGTCTGGTACCGGGGAGCTGTTTTTT.

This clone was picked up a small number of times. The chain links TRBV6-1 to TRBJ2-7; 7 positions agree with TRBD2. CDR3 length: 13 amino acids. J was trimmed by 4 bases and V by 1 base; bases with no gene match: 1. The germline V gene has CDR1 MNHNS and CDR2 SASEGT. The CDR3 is CASSEVGGYEQYF. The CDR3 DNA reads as TGTGCCAGCAGTGAAGTGGGGGGGTACGAGCAGTACTTC.

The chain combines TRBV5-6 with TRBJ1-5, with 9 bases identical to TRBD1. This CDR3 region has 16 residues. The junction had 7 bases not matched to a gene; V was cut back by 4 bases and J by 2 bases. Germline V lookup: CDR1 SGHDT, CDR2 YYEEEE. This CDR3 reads CASSVNRGLGNQPQHF. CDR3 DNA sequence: TGTGCCAGCAGCGTAAACAGGGGGCTAGGCAATCAGCCCCAGCATTTT.

The CDR3 DNA is TGTGCCAGCAGCCAGAGGGTAGGGGGCCAAGAAAAACTGTTTTTT. Translated: CASSQRVGGQEKLFF. The chain combines TRBV14 with TRBJ1-4, with 7 nucleotides matching TRBD1. CDR1 and CDR2 (germline): SGHDN, FVKESK. CDR3 length equals 15 residues. The J segment lost 8 bases and the V segment lost 3 bases, leaving 9 bases of the junction unmatched.